Below are 10 T cell receptor beta chains sequenced from a single sample in a study of blood T cells in healthy people across ages. With a J-beta primer mix and a sample-barcoded 5' primer, a second PCR ran about 7 to 12 cycles. TCRdb fed the 5' RACE reads into MiXCR, producing one record per CDR3 protein. Of 650,000 to 1,000,000 distinct CDR3 sequences in the sample, around 36% were seen once. The sample taken for sequencing was blood. The origin of the receptors is a young man in good health.

This chain uses TRBV7-2 with TRBJ1-2, with a weak D call TRBD1 (5 bases). V lost 4 bases to trimming and J lost 2 bases, with 14 bases between them. This CDR3 contains 15 residues. Germline CDR1 is SGHTA and CDR2 is FQGNSA. This CDR3 is CASSSPGRFNYGYTF. The CDR3 DNA reads TGTGCCAGCAGCTCTCCGGGACGTTTCAACTATGGCTACACCTTC.

This clonotype was picked up a small number of times. V gene TRBV9 combines with J gene TRBJ2-2; D call uncertain. V shed 3 bases and J shed 6 bases, with 9 bases lying between them. The CDR3 has 13 residues. Germline-derived CDR1 and CDR2 are SGDLS and YYNGEE. The CDR3 DNA is TGTGCCAGCAGCGCCTTCGAGGCCGGGGAGCTGTTTTTT. This sequence encodes CASSAFEAGELFF.

This clonotype was found once. The chain links TRBV7-9 to TRBJ2-5; D is uncertain. Near its end, the DNA agrees better with TRBJ2-1, so the J call may be wrong. The CDR3 is made up of 15 amino acids. The germline V gene has CDR1 SEHNR and CDR2 FQNEAQ (reference sequence). The CDR3, as DNA: TGTGCCAGCAGCTTAGTGAATGGGTTCCAAGAGTCCCAGTTCTTC. This encodes CASSLVNGFQESQFF.

This clonotype was detected a few times. The chain links TRBV5-1 to TRBJ2-5; 11 positions agree with TRBD2. The CDR3 has 18 amino acids. Germline CDR1 and CDR2: SGHRS and YFSETQ. V lost 0 bases to trimming and J lost 3 bases; unmatched junction nucleotides: 10. The CDR3 sequence is CASSLALKTSGEEETQYF. CDR3 nucleotide sequence: TGCGCCAGCAGCTTGGCCCTAAAGACTAGCGGGGAGGAAGAGACCCAGTACTTC.

In its sample, this clonotype was seen a few times. This chain joins TRBV12-3 or TRBV12-4 and TRBJ1-5, with D hard to call. The V end was cut by 1 base, the J end by 6 bases, with 10 bases between. This CDR3 has 14 residues. The CDR3 protein is CASSLDGDAQPQHF. CDR3 sequence (DNA): TGTGCCAGCAGTTTAGACGGTGACGCTCAGCCCCAGCATTTT.

The chain recombines TRBV20-1 with TRBJ1-6; perhaps TRBD1 as D (5 bases). This CDR3 comprises 15 residues. From germline, CDR1 is DFQATT and CDR2 SNEGSKA (reference sequence). Trimming removed 5 bases at V and 7 bases at J, with 18 bases between. DNA for the CDR3: TGCAGTGCTCACTTCCGGGACCAAAGAAATTCACCCCTCCACTTT. Its protein product is CSAHFRDQRNSPLHF.

The V call is TRBV27, the J call TRBJ1-1; D remains unclear. Trimming took 3 bases from V and 6 from J, leaving 14 bases between them. The CDR3 is made up of 14 amino acids. Germline V gene sequence: CDR1 MNHEY, CDR2 SMNVEV (reference sequence). CDR3 coding DNA: TGTGCCAGCAGTTTTGCATTGGAAGGGTCTGAAGCTTTCTTT. Residues: CASSFALEGSEAFF.

In regard to this clonotype: Possible read error: a much larger clone is one base away. The V gene is TRBV12-3 or TRBV12-4, the J gene TRBJ2-3; 7 positions agree with TRBD2. Trimming removed 5 bases from V and 13 bases from J; junction bases left unmatched: 9. CDR3 size: 12 residues. The CDR3 reads CASSPRTRSEYF. CDR3 nucleotides: TGTGCCAGCAGTCCTCGGACTAGGAGTGAGTATTTT.

Note on this clonotype: Given a much more abundant clone one base away, this may be a read error. This chain uses TRBV10-3 with TRBJ2-3; no clear D. The CDR3 runs 13 residues. V lost 0 bases and J 7 bases, leaving 8 bases between the germline ends. Germline CDR1 and CDR2: ENHRY and SYGVKD. This chain's CDR3 is CAISESQENTQYF. For the CDR3, the DNA is TGTGCCATCAGTGAGTCTCAAGAAAATACGCAGTATTTT.

Only a few counts were recorded for this clonotype. V is TRBV12-3 or TRBV12-4 and J is TRBJ1-1; 7 bases line up with TRBD1. CDR3 length: 14 residues. Trimming removed 7 bases from V and 2 bases from J; junction bases left unmatched: 7. The CDR3 reads CASILGQLNTEAFF. For the CDR3, the DNA is TGTGCCAGCATCTTGGGACAGTTAAACACTGAAGCTTTCTTT.